Here is one T cell receptor beta chain with its context. No antigen is known for it. Base qualities were left out, and no much larger clone turns up one base away. The TCR beta CDR3 regions were amplified from RNA transcripts. For the first round of RT-PCR on the TCR CDR3, the HTBI primer set was used together with the Qiagen OneStep RT-PCR kit. The libraries were constructed in a second round of multiplex PCR and then size-selected and purified. Sequencing of the libraries was done on an Illumina HiSeq2000 using paired-end 100 bp reads. Concerning the study's data processing: SOAPnuke was used to process the raw data, removing reads that contained adapters or uncalled bases, had a mean Phred below 15, or lacked an exact match to the constant primer or identifier. COPE v1.2.5 was used to merge high-quality paired reads, and clonotypes were defined as unique nucleotide sequences. Clonotypes were aligned to IMGT TRBV, TRBD and TRBJ reference segments using MiTCR v1.1. Analysis was restricted to V-J combinations with a frequency above 0.0001, which covered roughly 99% of repertoires. A TCS score was defined as the ratio of F50 (clonal expansion) to E x V (chaos), with BLOSUM62-based TCRdist applied between CDR3 peptides within each V-J. Welch's t-statistics and random forest reduced some 510 V-J features to fewer than 15, which were used in a naive Bayes classifier (R e1071). The public reads were run again by TCRdb, first through fastp at Q25 and then through MiXCR, and only productive beta chains were kept. Rows are combined by CDR3 protein, so each entry shows the most common genes and DNA. TCRdb, not the original authors, processed these V and J calls. The sample yields approximately 220,000 distinct CDR3 sequences; about 17% were counted once. The ten largest clonotypes hold roughly two fifths of the sample.

Stable Graves' hyperthyroidism was defined as no progression to ophthalmopathy during 18 months of follow-up. The hyperthyroidism patients were between 18 and 65 years old and newly diagnosed, with a disease duration of less than 2 months. Any patient with an uncontrolled infection, another autoimmune disease, pregnancy or lactation was excluded. Clinical symptoms, serum thyroxine and TRAb, thyroid ultrasound, and orbital computed tomography formed the basis for the diagnoses. Ficoll-Paque density gradient centrifugation was used to isolate PBMCs from approximately 10 ml of fresh peripheral blood. Total RNA was extracted using Trizol reagent, and RNA quality was assessed on an Agilent 2100 Bioanalyzer. CDR1 and CDR2 are read off the germline V gene as SGHDT and YYEEEE. The V end gives up 4 bases and the J end 6 bases, leaving 8 bases in the junction not matched to a gene. The CDR3 contains 16 residues, cysteine and phenylalanine counted. Left in the record is the CDR3 DNA by itself, 48 bases read in frame from the first base.

These data come from a study of T cells in Graves' hyperthyroidism and ophthalmopathy (dated by TCRdb to between 2017 and 2020). General notes on the study: Peripheral blood samples were taken at initial diagnosis, before any treatment was given. A discovery cohort of approximately 97 patients, roughly 43 with Graves' ophthalmopathy and over 55 with stable Graves' hyperthyroidism, was used to find distinguishing TCR V-J signatures. An independent validation cohort of around 19 hyperthyroidism patients and about 15 patients who later progressed to ophthalmopathy tested prospective prediction of ophthalmopathy. The 95 to 100 discovery patients were randomly divided into training and test sets at a 7:3 ratio. Thyroid tissue and blood T-cell repertoires from over 5 Graves' hyperthyroidism patients were also compared in the study. Following sampling, methimazole starting at 30 mg daily was given to hyperthyroidism patients, and high-dose intravenous methylprednisolone was given to ophthalmopathy patients. According to the paper, TCR Vbeta CDR3 sequencing was carried out on 135 peripheral blood samples, which came from over 40 ophthalmopathy, 80 or so hyperthyroidism and approximately 17 progressor patients. Broad study findings and their caveats: In validation, the model predicted progression to ophthalmopathy a median of 6.5 months before onset, with approximately 68% sensitivity and about 72% specificity. A model built on a 13 V-J signature distinguished ophthalmopathy from stable hyperthyroidism, reaching over 85% sensitivity and 81% to 83% specificity in cross-validation and 80%/75% in testing. Most expanded thyroid clonotypes (frequency above 0.001) were also detected in blood, a finding suggesting that blood repertoires may reflect thyroid immune responses. Sample size was not statistically predetermined, and investigators were not blinded to group allocation.

The source material was blood. The TCR comes from a man aged 40-49 years with Graves' hyperthyroidism. This receptor chain uses TRBV5-6 and TRBJ2-3, with 13 bases matching TRBD2. DNA sequence: TGTGCCAGCAGCACCAGACTAGCGGGGGGTATGGATACGCAGTATTTT. It translates to CASSTRLAGGMDTQYF.